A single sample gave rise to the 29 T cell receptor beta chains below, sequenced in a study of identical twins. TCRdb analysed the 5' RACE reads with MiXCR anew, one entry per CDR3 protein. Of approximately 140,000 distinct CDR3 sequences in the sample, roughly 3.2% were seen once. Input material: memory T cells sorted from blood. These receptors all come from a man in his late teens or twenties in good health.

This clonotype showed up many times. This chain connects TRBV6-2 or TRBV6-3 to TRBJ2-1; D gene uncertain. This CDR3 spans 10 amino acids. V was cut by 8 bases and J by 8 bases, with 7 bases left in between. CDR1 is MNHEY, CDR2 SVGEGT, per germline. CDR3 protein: CASRGHEQFF. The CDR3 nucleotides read TGTGCCAGCCGTGGCCATGAGCAGTTCTTC.

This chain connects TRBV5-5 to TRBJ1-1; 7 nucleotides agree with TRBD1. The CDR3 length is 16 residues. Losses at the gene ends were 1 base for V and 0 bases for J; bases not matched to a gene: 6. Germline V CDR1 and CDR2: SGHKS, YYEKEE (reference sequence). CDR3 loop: CASSLRTGRLNTEAFF. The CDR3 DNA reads TGTGCCAGCAGCTTGAGGACAGGAAGATTGAACACTGAAGCTTTCTTT.

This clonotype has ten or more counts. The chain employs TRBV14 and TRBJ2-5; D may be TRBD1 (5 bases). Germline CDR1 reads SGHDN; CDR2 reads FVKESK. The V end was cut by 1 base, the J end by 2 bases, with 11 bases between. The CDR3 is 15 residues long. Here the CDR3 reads CASSQVLAGQETQYF. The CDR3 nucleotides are TGTGCCAGCAGCCAAGTTCTTGCAGGGCAAGAGACCCAGTACTTC.

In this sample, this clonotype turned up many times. CDR3 loop: CSASVPSYEQYF. For the CDR3, the DNA is TGCAGTGCTAGTGTTCCTAGCTACGAGCAGTACTTC. V and J are TRBV20-1 and TRBJ2-7, with no clear D. This CDR3 has 12 amino acids. CDR1 is DFQATT, CDR2 SNEGSKA, per germline (reference sequence). The V end lost 3 bases, the J end lost 3 bases, and 9 bases lay between the germline ends.

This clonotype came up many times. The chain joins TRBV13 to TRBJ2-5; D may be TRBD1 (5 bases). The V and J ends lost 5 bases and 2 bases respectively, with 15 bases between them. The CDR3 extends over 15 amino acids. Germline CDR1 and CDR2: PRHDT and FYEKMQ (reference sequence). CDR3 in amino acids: CASSPAWAGQETQYF. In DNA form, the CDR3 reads TGTGCCAGCAGCCCGGCTTGGGCAGGGCAAGAGACCCAGTACTTC. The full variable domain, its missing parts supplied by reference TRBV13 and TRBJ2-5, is AAGVIQSPRHLIKEKRETATLKCYPIPRHDTVYWYQQGPGQDPQFLISFYEKMQSDKGSIPDRFSAQQFSDYHSELNMSSLELGDSALYFCASSPAWAGQETQYFGPGTRLLVL.

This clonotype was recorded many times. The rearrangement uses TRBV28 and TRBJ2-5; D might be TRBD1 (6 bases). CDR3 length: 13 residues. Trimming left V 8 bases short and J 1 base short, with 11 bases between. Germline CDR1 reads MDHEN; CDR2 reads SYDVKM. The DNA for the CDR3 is TGTGCCAGCCTCAACAGGGTCCAAGAGACCCAGTACTTC. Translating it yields CASLNRVQETQYF.

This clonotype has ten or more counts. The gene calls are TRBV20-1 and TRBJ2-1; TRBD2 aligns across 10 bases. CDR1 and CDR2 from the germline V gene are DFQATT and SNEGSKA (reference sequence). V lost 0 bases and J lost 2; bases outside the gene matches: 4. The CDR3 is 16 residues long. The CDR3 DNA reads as TGCAGTGCTAGAGAATCTAGCGGGAGTCCCTACAATGAGCAGTTCTTC. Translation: CSARESSGSPYNEQFF.

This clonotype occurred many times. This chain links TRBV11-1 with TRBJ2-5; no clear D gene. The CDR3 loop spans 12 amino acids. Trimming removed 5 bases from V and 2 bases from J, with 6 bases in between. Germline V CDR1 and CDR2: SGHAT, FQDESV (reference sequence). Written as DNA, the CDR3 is TGTGCCAGCAGCGACGCTCAAGAGACCCAGTACTTC. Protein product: CASSDAQETQYF. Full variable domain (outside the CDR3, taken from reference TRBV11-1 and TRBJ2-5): EAEVAQSPRYKITEKSQAVAFWCDPISGHATLYWYRQILGQGPELLVQFQDESVVDDSQLPKDRFSAERLKGVDSTLKIQPAELGDSAMYLCASSDAQETQYFGPGTRLLVL.

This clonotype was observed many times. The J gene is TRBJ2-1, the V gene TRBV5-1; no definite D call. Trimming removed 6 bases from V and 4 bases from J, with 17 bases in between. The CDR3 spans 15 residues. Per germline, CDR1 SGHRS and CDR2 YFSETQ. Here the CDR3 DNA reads TGCGCCAGCAAGCTTGAGTCCGGGCCTTACAATGAGCAGTTCTTC. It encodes CASKLESGPYNEQFF.

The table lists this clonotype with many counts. The CDR3 region has the DNA TGTGCCAGCAGCCTATGGGGAGGGGGGCAAGAGACCCAGTACTTC. As protein: CASSLWGGGQETQYF. The V gene is TRBV7-2, the J gene TRBJ2-5; D might be TRBD2 (7 bases). The CDR3 is 15 residues long. Germline CDR1 and CDR2: SGHTA and FQGNSA. V was trimmed by 5 bases and J by 2 bases, leaving 15 bases between them.

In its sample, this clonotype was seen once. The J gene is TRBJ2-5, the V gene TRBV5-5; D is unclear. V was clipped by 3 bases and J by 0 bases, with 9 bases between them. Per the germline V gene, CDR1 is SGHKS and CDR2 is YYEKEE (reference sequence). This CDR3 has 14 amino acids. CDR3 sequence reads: CASSSRANQETQYF. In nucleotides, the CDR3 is TGTGCCAGCAGCTCCCGGGCCAACCAAGAGACCCAGTACTTC. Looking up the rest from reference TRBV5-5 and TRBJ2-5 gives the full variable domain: DAGVTQSPTHLIKTRGQQVTLRCSPISGHKSVSWYQQVLGQGPQFIFQYYEKEERGRGNFPDRFSARQFPNYSSELNVNALLLGDSALYLCASSSRANQETQYFGPGTRLLVL.

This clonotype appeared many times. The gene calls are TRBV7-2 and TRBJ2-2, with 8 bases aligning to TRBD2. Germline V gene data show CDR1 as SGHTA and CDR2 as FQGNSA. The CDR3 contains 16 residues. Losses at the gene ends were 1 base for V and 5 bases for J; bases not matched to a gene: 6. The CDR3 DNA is TGTGCCAGCAGCTTAGATGCAGCTAGCGGGACCGGGGAGCTGTTTTTT. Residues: CASSLDAASGTGELFF.

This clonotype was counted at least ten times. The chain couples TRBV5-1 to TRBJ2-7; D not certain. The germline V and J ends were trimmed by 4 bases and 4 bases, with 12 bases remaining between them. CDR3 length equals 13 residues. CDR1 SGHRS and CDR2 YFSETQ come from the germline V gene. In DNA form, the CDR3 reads TGCGCCAGCAGCCTAGACCCCGCTTACGAGCAGTACGTC. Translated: CASSLDPAYEQYV.

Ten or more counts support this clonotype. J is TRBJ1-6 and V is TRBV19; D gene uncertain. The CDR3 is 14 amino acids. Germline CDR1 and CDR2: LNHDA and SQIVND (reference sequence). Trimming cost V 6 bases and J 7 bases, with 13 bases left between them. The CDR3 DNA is TGTGCCAGTAGCAACCTACGAGGAAATTCACCCCTCCACTTT. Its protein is CASSNLRGNSPLHF.

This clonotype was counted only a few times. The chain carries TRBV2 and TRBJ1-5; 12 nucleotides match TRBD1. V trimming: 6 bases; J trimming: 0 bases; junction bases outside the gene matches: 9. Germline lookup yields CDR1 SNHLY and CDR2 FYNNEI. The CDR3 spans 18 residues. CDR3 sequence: CASREPGQGANSNQPQHF. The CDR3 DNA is TGTGCCAGCAGGGAACCGGGACAGGGGGCGAATAGCAATCAGCCCCAGCATTTT.

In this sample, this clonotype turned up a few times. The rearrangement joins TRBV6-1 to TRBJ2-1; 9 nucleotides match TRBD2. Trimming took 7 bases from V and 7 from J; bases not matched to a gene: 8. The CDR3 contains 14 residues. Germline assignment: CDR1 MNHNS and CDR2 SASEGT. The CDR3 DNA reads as TGTGCCAGCACTATAGCGGGAGTGCGGAATGAGCAGTTCTTC. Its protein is CASTIAGVRNEQFF.

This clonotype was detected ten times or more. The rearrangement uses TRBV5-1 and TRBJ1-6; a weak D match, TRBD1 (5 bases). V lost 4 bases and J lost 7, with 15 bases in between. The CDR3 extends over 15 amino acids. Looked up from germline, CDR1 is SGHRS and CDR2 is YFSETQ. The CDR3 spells CASSPGQGWNSPLHF. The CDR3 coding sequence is TGCGCCAGCAGCCCTGGGCAGGGTTGGAATTCACCCCTCCACTTT.

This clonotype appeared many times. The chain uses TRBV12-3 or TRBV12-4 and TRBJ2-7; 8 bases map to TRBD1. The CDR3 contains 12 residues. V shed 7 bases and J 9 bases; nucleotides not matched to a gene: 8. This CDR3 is CASTTDRAAQYF. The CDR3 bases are TGTGCCAGCACGACGGACAGGGCCGCGCAGTACTTC.

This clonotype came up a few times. CDR3 amino acids: CASSFPEGTEAFF. The CDR3 region has the DNA TGTGCCAGCAGCTTCCCCGAAGGCACTGAAGCTTTCTTT. This sequence joins TRBV5-4 and TRBJ1-1, with D unresolved. The CDR3 runs 13 residues. Germline CDR1 and CDR2: SGHNT and YYREEE (reference sequence). Trimming pared 2 bases from V and 4 bases from J, leaving 9 bases between.

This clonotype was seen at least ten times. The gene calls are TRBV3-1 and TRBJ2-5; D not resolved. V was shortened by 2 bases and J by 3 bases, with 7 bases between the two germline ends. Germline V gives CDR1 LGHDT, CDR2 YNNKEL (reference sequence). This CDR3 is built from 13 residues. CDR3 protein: CASSQQVEETQYF. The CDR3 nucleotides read TGTGCCAGCAGCCAACAGGTCGAAGAGACCCAGTACTTC.

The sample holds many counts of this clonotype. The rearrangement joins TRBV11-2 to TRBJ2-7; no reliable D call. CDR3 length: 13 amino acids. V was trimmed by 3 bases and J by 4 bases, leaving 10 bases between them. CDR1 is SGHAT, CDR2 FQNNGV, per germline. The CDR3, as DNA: TGTGCCAGCAGCTTTTCGCCCTTGTACGAGCAGTACTTC. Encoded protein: CASSFSPLYEQYF.

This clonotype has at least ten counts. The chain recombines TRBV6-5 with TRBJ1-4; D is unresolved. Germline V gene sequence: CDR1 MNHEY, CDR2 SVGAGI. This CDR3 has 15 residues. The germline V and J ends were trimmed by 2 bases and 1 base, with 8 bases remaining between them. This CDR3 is CASSYTPRTNEKLFF. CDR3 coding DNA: TGTGCCAGCAGTTACACCCCACGAACTAATGAAAAACTGTTTTTT.

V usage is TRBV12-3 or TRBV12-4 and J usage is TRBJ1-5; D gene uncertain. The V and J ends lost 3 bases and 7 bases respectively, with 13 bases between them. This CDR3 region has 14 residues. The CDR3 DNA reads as TGTGCCAGCAGTTTGGGGTGGGCGCGGCAGCCCCAGCATTTT. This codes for CASSLGWARQPQHF.

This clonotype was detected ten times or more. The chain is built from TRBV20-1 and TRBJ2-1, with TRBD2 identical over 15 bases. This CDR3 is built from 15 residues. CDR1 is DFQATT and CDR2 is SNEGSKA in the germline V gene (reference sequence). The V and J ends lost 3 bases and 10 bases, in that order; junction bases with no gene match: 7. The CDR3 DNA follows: TGCAGTGCTAGGGGACTAGCGGGAGGTTCTATAGAGCAGTTCTTC. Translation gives CSARGLAGGSIEQFF.

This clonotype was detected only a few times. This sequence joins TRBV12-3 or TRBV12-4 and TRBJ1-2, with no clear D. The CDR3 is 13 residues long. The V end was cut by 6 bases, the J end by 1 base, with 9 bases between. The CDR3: CASSPTYNYGYTF. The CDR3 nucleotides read TGTGCCAGCAGCCCAACGTATAACTATGGCTACACCTTC.

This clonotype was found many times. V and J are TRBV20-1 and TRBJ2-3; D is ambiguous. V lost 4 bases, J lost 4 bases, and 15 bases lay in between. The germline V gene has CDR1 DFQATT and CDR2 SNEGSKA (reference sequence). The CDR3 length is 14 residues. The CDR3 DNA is TGCAGTGCTATGAAGACTGCATGGGCAGATACGCAGTATTTT. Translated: CSAMKTAWADTQYF.

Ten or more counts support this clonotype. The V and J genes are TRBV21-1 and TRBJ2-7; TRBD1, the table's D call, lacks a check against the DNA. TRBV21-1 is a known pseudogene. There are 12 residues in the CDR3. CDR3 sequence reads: CASSKVSGEQYV. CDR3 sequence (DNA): TGTGCCAGCAGCAAAGTGTCCGGCGAGCAGTACGTC.

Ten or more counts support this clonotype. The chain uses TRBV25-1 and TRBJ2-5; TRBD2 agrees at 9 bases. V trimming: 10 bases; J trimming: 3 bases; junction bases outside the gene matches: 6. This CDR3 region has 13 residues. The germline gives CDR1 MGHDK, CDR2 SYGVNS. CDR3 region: CATTKREEETQYF. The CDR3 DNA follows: TGTGCCACTACGAAGCGGGAGGAAGAGACCCAGTACTTC.

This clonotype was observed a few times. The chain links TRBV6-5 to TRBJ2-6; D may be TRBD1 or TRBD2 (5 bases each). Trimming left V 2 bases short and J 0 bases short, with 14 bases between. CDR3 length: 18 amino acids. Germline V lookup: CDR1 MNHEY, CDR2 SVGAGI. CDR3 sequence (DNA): TGTGCCAGCAGTTACGGGGGACCTCTTCGCTCTGGGGCCAACGTCCTGACTTTC. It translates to CASSYGGPLRSGANVLTF.